The 6 T cell receptor beta chains below come from one sample, sequenced in a study of OX40 agonist ivuxolimab in advanced cancers. The method was immunoSEQ multiplex PCR; TCRdb's version includes in-frame clones alone and lacks a portion of them. The table has approximately 77,000 clones, around four fifths seen once. The material sequenced was CD4+ or CD8+ T cells sorted from blood, taken in a trial of the OX40 agonist ivuxolimab. The receptors derive from an adult with an advanced solid tumor such as melanoma, head and neck, liver or kidney cancer.

The chain recombines TRBV7-9 with TRBJ1-2; D unclear. Trimming pared 0 bases from V and 4 bases from J, leaving 9 bases between. The CDR3 totals 14 residues. The germline gives CDR1 SEHNR, CDR2 FQNEAQ (reference sequence). CDR3 amino acids: CASSLAGPGYGYTF. The CDR3 DNA follows: TGTGCCAGCAGCTTAGCGGGCCCGGGCTATGGCTACACCTTC.

The chain carries TRBV7-2 and TRBJ2-2; unclear D gene. Germline assignment: CDR1 SGHTA and CDR2 FQGNSA. Trimming removed 6 bases from V and 7 bases from J, with 6 bases in between. The CDR3 is 11 amino acids. The CDR3 is CASSYLGELFF. The CDR3 coding sequence is TGTGCCAGCAGTTATCTCGGGGAGCTGTTTTTT.

The chain recombines TRBV5-5 with TRBJ2-3, with D tentatively TRBD1 or TRBD2 (5 bases each). The CDR3 spans 15 residues. V lost 0 bases to trimming and J lost 1 base, with 9 bases between them. Germline-derived CDR1 and CDR2 are SGHKS and YYEKEE (reference sequence). The CDR3, as DNA: TGTGCCAGCAGCTTGGACGGGACCGGCACAGATACGCAGTATTTT. This encodes CASSLDGTGTDTQYF.

The chain has TRBV2 and TRBJ1-4; no reliable D call. Trimming pared 2 bases from V and 0 bases from J, leaving 7 bases between. CDR3 length: 15 amino acids. Per germline, CDR1 SNHLY and CDR2 FYNNEI. CDR3 DNA: TGTGCCAGCAGTGAAAGCCACGCAACTAATGAAAAACTGTTTTTT. As protein: CASSESHATNEKLFF.

The rearrangement uses TRBV10-3 and TRBJ2-1; 8 bases line up with TRBD1. The CDR3 sequence is 14 residues long. Germline trimming cut 7 bases from V and 0 bases from J; bases unmatched to any gene: 2. Germline V gene data show CDR1 as ENHRY and CDR2 as SYGVKD. In DNA, the CDR3 is TGTGCCATCAAGGACAGGGACTCCTACAATGAGCAGTTCTTC. As protein: CAIKDRDSYNEQFF.

V usage is TRBV9 and J usage is TRBJ2-1; 9 positions agree with TRBD2. Germline V gene data show CDR1 as SGDLS and CDR2 as YYNGEE. J gave up 2 bases and V 0 bases, and 6 bases lay outside the gene matches. The CDR3 extends over 17 amino acids. The CDR3 nucleotides are TGTGCCAGCAGCGTAGGGGCGGGAGGGCCCACCTACAATGAGCAGTTCTTC. Amino acid sequence: CASSVGAGGPTYNEQFF.